This record covers a single T cell receptor beta chain. Data came from immunoSEQ multiplex PCR; TCRdb stores just in-frame clones and leaves some out. This sample has about 170,000 clones, with less than 85% found just once. The source of the sample is a study of blood T cell repertoires in COVID-19. The V segment lost 4 bases and the J segment 4 bases; nucleotides outside the gene matches: 7. From germline, CDR1 is SGDLS and CDR2 YYNGEE. The CDR3 is 17 residues long. Sequencing was carried out using PBMCs or T cells enriched from blood (not recorded which). This receptor was taken from a woman aged 45-60 years who had recovered from COVID-19. The chain couples TRBV9 to TRBJ2-1; 14 bases fit TRBD2. CDR3 sequence reads: CASSLGTSGGQYNEQFF. CDR3 sequence (DNA): TGTGCCAGCAGCCTAGGGACTAGCGGGGGCCAATACAATGAGCAGTTCTTC.